The 4 T cell receptor beta chains reported below all come from one sample, sequenced in a study of blood T cell repertoires in COVID-19. Sequencing was performed with immunoSEQ multiplex PCR; in TCRdb, only in-frame clones are kept and a portion is missing. Of 300,000 to 450,000 clones listed, approximately 90% are singletons. The sequenced sample consisted of PBMCs or T cells enriched from blood (not recorded which). The receptors come from a man younger than 35 who had recovered from COVID-19.

The chain employs TRBV2 and TRBJ2-2, with TRBD2 as a possible D gene (6 bases). The CDR3 extends over 15 amino acids. The ends were cut back, 5 bases at V and 0 bases at J, with 10 bases in the middle. From germline, CDR1 is SNHLY and CDR2 FYNNEI. CDR3 protein: CASSNVAANTGELFF. CDR3 bases: TGTGCCAGCAGTAACGTAGCGGCGAACACCGGGGAGCTGTTTTTT. The full variable domain, rest sourced from reference TRBV2 and TRBJ2-2, is EPEVTQTPSHQVTQMGQEVILRCVPISNHLYFYWYRQILGQKVEFLVSFYNNEISEKSEIFDDQFSVERPDGSNFTLKIRSTKLEDSAMYFCASSNVAANTGELFFGEGSRLTVL.

In its sample, this clone was seen a few times. This rearrangement joins TRBV5-6 to TRBJ1-6; D is possibly TRBD1 (5 bases). The CDR3 sequence is 17 residues long. The V gene's germline CDR1 is SGHDT and CDR2 YYEEEE. V shed 6 bases and J shed 9 bases, with 25 bases lying between them. The CDR3 region is CASTLSFLSREVSPLHF. CDR3 coding DNA: TGTGCCAGCACCCTTTCTTTCCTTTCCAGGGAGGTTTCACCCCTCCACTTT.

Comment on this clone: Other DNA sequences in the same sample also yield this CDR3. In DNA, the CDR3 is TGTGCCAGTAGTATGGGACAGGGCAACTACGAGCAGTACTTC. Translation gives CASSMGQGNYEQYF. V is TRBV19 and J is TRBJ2-7, with 9 positions matching TRBD1. Per the germline V gene, CDR1 is LNHDA and CDR2 is SQIVND (reference sequence). Losses at the gene ends were 3 bases for V and 3 bases for J; bases not matched to a gene: 3. The CDR3 runs to 14 residues.

This clone turned up a few times. The chain carries TRBV7-8 and TRBJ1-2; 10 positions agree with TRBD1. The germline gives CDR1 SGHVS, CDR2 FQNEAQ. The CDR3 loop spans 15 amino acids. The V and J ends lost 0 bases and 5 bases, in that order; junction bases with no gene match: 3. Here the CDR3 DNA reads TGTGCCAGCAGCTTAGCGTCGGGACAGGGGTATGGCTACACCTTC. As protein: CASSLASGQGYGYTF.